This T cell receptor beta chain came from a study of cytomegalovirus exposure and HLA in healthy donors. In the case of this clone: The antigen remains undetermined.

Donors were drawn from the approximately 110-subject validation cohort, separate from the approximately 670-subject first cohort. Overall study findings and caveats: Subsequent analysis revealed that first-cohort TCR clusters tended to co-occur in the 120 or so validation repertoires.

This CDR3 comprises 16 residues. Germline V gene sequence: CDR1 SGHVS, CDR2 FQNEAQ. Between the trimmed V and J ends, which lost 4 bases and 1 base, there was a span of 14 bases. TCRdb's table, derived via immunoSEQ multiplex PCR, lists solely in-frame clones and lacks some. The sample consists of about 170,000 clones, 90% to 97% of them appearing once. V is TRBV7-8 and J is TRBJ1-5; no clear D gene. Sequenced sample: PBMCs. The source is a woman aged 18-29 years in good health and CMV-seronegative. CDR3: CASSSDGAASNQPQHF. CDR3 DNA: TGTGCCAGCAGCTCGGACGGAGCGGCAAGCAATCAGCCCCAGCATTTT.